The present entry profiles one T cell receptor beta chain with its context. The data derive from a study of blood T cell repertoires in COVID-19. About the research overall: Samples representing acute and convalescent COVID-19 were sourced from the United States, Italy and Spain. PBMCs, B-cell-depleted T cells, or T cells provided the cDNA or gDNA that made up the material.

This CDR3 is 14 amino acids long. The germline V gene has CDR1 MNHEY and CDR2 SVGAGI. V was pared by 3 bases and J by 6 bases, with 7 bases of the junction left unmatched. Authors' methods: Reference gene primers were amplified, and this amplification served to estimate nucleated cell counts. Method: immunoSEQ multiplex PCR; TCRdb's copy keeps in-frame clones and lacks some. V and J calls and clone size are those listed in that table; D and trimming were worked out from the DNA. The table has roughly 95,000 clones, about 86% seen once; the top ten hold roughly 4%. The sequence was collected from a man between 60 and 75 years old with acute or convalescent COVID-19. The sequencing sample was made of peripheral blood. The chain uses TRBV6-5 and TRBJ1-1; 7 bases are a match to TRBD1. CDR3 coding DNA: TGTGCCAGCAGTTATAGGAGGGGGCGATCTGAAGCTTTCTTT. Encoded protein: CASSYRRGRSEAFF.